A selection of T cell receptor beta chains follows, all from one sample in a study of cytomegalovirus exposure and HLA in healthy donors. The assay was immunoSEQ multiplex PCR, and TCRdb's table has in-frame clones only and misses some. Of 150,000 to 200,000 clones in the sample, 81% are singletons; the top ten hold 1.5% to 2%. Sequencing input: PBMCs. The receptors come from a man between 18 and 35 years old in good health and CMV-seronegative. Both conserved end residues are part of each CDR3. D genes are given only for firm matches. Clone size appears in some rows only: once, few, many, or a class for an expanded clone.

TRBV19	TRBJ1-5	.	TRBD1	CASTSTGANVQPQHF	TGTGCCAGTACCTCCACAGGGGCGAACGTTCAGCCCCAGCATTTT
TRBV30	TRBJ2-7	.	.	CATYGERSEQYF	TGTGCCACCTACGGGGAGCGAAGCGAGCAGTACTTC
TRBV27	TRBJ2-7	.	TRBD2	CASMRGLSSYEQYF	TGTGCCAGCATGCGGGGGTTAAGCTCCTACGAGCAGTACTTC
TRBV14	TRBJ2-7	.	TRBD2	CASSQVAGLAVYEQYF	TGTGCCAGCAGCCAAGTCGCGGGACTAGCGGTCTATGAGCAGTACTTC
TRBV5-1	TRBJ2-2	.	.	CASSPLQGNTGELFF	TGCGCCAGCAGCCCCCTCCAGGGTAACACCGGGGAGCTGTTTTTT
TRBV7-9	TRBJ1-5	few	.	CASSLGGGNQPQHF	TGTGCCAGCAGCTTAGGTGGGGGGAATCAGCCCCAGCATTTT
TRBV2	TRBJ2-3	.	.	CASVTDTQYF	TGTGCCAGCGTAACAGATACGCAGTATTTT
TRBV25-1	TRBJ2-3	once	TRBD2	CASRDTSGRKDTQYF	TGTGCCAGCAGGGATACTAGCGGGAGGAAGGATACGCAGTATTTT
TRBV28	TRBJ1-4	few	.	CASSSHRVLNEKLFF	TGTGCCAGCAGTTCTCACAGGGTGCTGAATGAAAAACTGTTTTTT
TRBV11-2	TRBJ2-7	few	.	CASSLGGSSYEQYF	TGTGCCAGCAGCCTAGGAGGGAGCTCCTACGAGCAGTACTTC
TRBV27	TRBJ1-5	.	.	CASSSFGQKYSNQPQHF	TGTGCCAGCAGTTCCTTTGGACAGAAATATAGCAATCAGCCCCAGCATTTT
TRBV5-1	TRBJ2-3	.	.	CASSGGGVTDTQYF	TGCGCCAGCAGCGGCGGGGGCGTCACAGATACGCAGTATTTT
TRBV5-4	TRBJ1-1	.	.	CASLERANTEAFF	TGTGCCAGCTTGGAGAGGGCTAACACTGAAGCTTTCTTT
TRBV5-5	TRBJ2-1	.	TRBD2	CASSLGPGTSFHNEQFF	TGTGCCAGCAGCTTGGGACCCGGGACTAGCTTCCACAATGAGCAGTTCTTC
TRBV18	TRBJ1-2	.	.	CASSPNNRGRSGLGDFGYTF	TGTGCCAGCTCACCAAACAATAGAGGACGGTCTGGCTTAGGGGATTTTGGCTACACCTTC
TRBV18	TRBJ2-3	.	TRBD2	CASSPLAGTDTQYF	TGTGCCAGCTCACCATTAGCGGGGACAGATACGCAGTATTTT
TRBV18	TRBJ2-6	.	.	CASSLERSGANVLTF	TGTGCCAGCTCATTGGAGCGGAGTGGGGCCAACGTCCTGACTTTC
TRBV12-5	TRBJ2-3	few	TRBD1	CASGLGQGARYF	TGTGCTAGTGGTCTTGGACAGGGGGCAAGGTATTTT
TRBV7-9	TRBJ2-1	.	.	CASVGLEQFF	TGTGCCTCCGTTGGGCTTGAGCAGTTCTTC
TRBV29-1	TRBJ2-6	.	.	CSVDSGTISGANVLTF	TGCAGCGTTGACTCTGGCACAATCTCTGGGGCCAACGTCCTGACTTTC
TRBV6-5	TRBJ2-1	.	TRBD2	CASLGSGSSYNEQFF	TGTGCCAGCTTGGGAAGCGGGAGCTCCTACAATGAGCAGTTCTTC
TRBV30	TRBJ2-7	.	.	CAWREITSYEQYF	TGTGCCTGGCGAGAGATAACGTCCTACGAGCAGTACTTC
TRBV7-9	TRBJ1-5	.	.	CASSYASSNQPQHF	TGTGCCAGCAGCTACGCGTCAAGCAATCAGCCCCAGCATTTT
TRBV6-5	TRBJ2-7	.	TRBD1	CASSYPSGTGSYEQYF	TGTGCCAGCAGTTACCCATCCGGGACAGGGAGCTACGAGCAGTACTTC
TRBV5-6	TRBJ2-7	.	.	CASSFPGDLYYEQYF	TGTGCCAGCAGCTTTCCGGGTGATCTGTACTACGAGCAGTACTTC
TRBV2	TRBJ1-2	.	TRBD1	CASSVRTGGVGGYTF	TGTGCCAGCAGTGTCCGTACAGGGGGCGTTGGTGGCTACACCTTC
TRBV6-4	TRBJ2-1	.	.	CASSDRDNNEQFF	TGTGCCAGCAGTGACCGGGACAACAATGAGCAGTTCTTC
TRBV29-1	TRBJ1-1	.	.	CSVEFGGGNTEAFF	TGCAGCGTTGAATTCGGGGGTGGGAACACTGAAGCTTTCTTT
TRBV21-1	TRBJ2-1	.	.	CASSKMDGTNEQFF	TGTGCCAGCAGCAAAATGGACGGGACTAATGAGCAGTTCTTC
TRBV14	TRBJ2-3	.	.	CASSQVGGGATDAQYF	TGTGCCAGCAGCCAGGTTGGAGGGGGCGCCACAGATGCGCAGTATTTT
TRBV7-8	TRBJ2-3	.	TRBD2	CASSLTGRDTQYF	TGTGCCAGCAGCTTGACCGGGAGGGATACGCAGTATTTT
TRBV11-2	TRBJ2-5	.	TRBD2	CASNPIAGGPKGGQYF	TGTGCCAGCAACCCTATAGCGGGAGGGCCCAAAGGGGGCCAGTACTTC
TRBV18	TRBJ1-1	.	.	CASSPIQDGAFF	TGTGCCAGCTCACCGATACAGGATGGAGCTTTCTTT
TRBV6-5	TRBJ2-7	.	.	CASSYPSYEQYF	TGTGCCAGCAGCTACCCATCCTACGAGCAGTACTTC
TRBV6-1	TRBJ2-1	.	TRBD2	CASSGLAGGREQFF	TGTGCCAGCAGTGGACTAGCGGGGGGGCGTGAGCAGTTCTTC
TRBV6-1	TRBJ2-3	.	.	CASSPTRDTQYF	TGTGCCAGCAGCCCGACTAGAGATACGCAGTATTTT
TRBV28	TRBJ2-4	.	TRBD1	CASSSHRQGAGSIQYF	TGTGCCAGCAGTTCCCATCGACAGGGGGCTGGAAGCATTCAGTACTTC
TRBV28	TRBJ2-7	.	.	CASSLFSGNEQYF	TGTGCCAGCAGTTTATTCTCGGGGAACGAGCAGTACTTC
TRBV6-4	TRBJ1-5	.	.	CASSVIIRVSNQPQHF	TGTGCCAGCAGTGTCATCATCAGGGTTAGCAATCAGCCCCAGCATTTT
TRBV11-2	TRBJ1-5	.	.	CASSPTGGRNQPQHF	TGTGCCAGCAGCCCGACGGGGGGACGTAATCAGCCCCAGCATTTT
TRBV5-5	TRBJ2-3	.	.	CASSLVRVVTDTQYF	TGTGCCAGCAGCTTGGTCAGGGTGGTCACAGATACGCAGTATTTT
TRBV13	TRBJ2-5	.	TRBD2	CASSSRGGKETQYF	TGTGCCAGCAGCTCCCGGGGAGGGAAAGAGACCCAGTACTTC
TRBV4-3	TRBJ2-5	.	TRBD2	CASSLAGGRETQYF	TGCGCCAGCAGCCTCGCGGGGGGTCGAGAGACCCAGTACTTC
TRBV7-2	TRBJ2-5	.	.	CASSPTATRRETQYF	TGTGCCAGCAGCCCGACTGCCACCAGAAGGGAGACCCAGTACTTC
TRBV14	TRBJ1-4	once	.	CASSLVGATPEKLFF	TGTGCCAGCAGCCTGGTTGGGGCGACGCCCGAAAAACTGTTTTTT
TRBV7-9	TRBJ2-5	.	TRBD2	CASSGRTTSGNQETQYF	TGTGCCAGCAGCGGGAGAACGACTAGCGGTAATCAAGAGACCCAGTACTTC
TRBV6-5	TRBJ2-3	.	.	CASSPLSPDTQYF	TGTGCCAGCAGCCCCCTTAGCCCGGATACGCAGTATTTT